This paragraph covers one TCR beta chain sequence. Its antigen is as yet unknown. This sample is part of a study of tumor-infiltrating lymphocytes in primary liver carcinoma. The CDR3 covers 17 residues. V was clipped by 2 bases and J by 8 bases, with 25 bases between them. Germline CDR1 and CDR2: SGHAT and FQNNGV. TCR beta cDNA came from approximately 540 ng total RNA, primed with a constant-region primer. It was through three nested multiplex PCR rounds of slightly modified ARM-PCR that TCR beta libraries arose. A C-beta reverse primer was combined with TRBV1-TRBV30 forward primers in the first two PCR rounds, and each round had ten to eleven cycles. One entry per CDR3 protein results from TCRdb running MiXCR on the multiplex PCR reads. The sample lists roughly 23,000 distinct CDR3 sequences, around 72% seen once, with over 35% in the top ten. Study conclusions and caveats: All five tumor regions shared only about 8-25% of top clones.

Scientists recovered RNA and DNA together from approximately 20-30 mg of unsorted bulk tissue. Patients were treatment-naive with chronic HBV infection. Researchers took samples from five separate regions of each tumor. V is TRBV11-2 and J is TRBJ2-7; weak D call: TRBD1 (6 bases). Sequences were obtained from liver tumor tissue from sampling region 1. Noted subset: tumor region T1, superior pole. This receptor was taken from a middle-aged man with primary liver carcinoma and hepatitis B virus infection. CDR3 nucleotides: TGTGCCAGCAGCTTAATTCTAATTCAGGGGATATGGGGCAAGCAGTACTTC. Encoded protein: CASSLILIQGIWGKQYF.